Shown below are 22 T cell receptor beta chains from a single sample sequenced in a study of T cell clones after liver transplantation. Some clones are missing from TCRdb's copy, which holds only in-frame ones; the method was immunoSEQ multiplex PCR. The sample contains over 5,500 clones, about three quarters of which appear only once. The specimen was CD8+ T cells from blood, collected before liver transplant. The receptors shown here come from a human donor who received a liver transplant.

This clone was picked up a small number of times. This chain links TRBV19 with TRBJ1-1; maybe TRBD1 (6 bases). Looked up from germline, CDR1 is LNHDA and CDR2 is SQIVND (reference sequence). The CDR3 is 12 amino acids. Trimming shortened V by 10 bases and J by 4 bases, and 13 bases separated the two germline ends. CDR3 nucleotides: TGTGCCACAAGAACAGGGTCCACTGAAGCTTTCTTT. As protein: CATRTGSTEAFF. The full variable domain, with the rest looked up from reference TRBV19 and TRBJ1-1, is DGGITQSPKYLFRKEGQNVTLSCEQNLNHDAMYWYRQDPGQGLRLIYYSQIVNDFQKGDIAEGYSVSREKKESFPLTVTSAQKNPTAFYLCATRTGSTEAFFGQGTRLTVV.

A few counts support this clone. This chain uses TRBV12-5 with TRBJ2-1; D gene unclear. This CDR3 comprises 12 residues. Germline-derived CDR1 and CDR2 are LGHNT and FRNRAP. V was shortened by 6 bases and J by 5 bases, with 8 bases between the two germline ends. In nucleotides, the CDR3 is TGTGCTAGTGGCGACGACAACAATGAGCAGTTCTTC. It yields the protein CASGDDNNEQFF.

This clone was seen only a few times. The chain employs TRBV28 and TRBJ2-5, with 7 positions matching TRBD1. CDR3 size: 14 residues. The germline gives CDR1 MDHEN, CDR2 SYDVKM. Trimming cost V 10 bases and J 2 bases; bases outside gene matches: 10. CDR3 sequence reads: CATQPGTAQETQYF. CDR3 sequence (DNA): TGTGCCACCCAGCCCGGGACAGCTCAAGAGACCCAGTACTTC.

This clone has only one observation. The chain couples TRBV5-4 to TRBJ2-7; possibly TRBD1 for D (6 bases). Trimming took 0 bases from V and 2 from J, leaving 12 bases between them. Looked up from germline, CDR1 is SGHNT and CDR2 is YYREEE (reference sequence). CDR3 size: 15 residues. CDR3 protein: CASSLVGAGAYEQYV. CDR3 DNA: TGTGCCAGCAGCTTGGTGGGGGCCGGGGCCTACGAGCAGTACGTC.

V gene TRBV11-2 combines with J gene TRBJ2-2; TRBD2 is a possible D gene (6 bases). Trimming took off 5 bases at V and 1 base at J, with 8 bases between the two ends. Germline CDR1 SGHAT, CDR2 FQNNGV. The CDR3 has 14 amino acids. CDR3 protein: CASSRRGNTGELFF. DNA of the CDR3: TGTGCCAGCAGCCGGCGGGGGAACACCGGGGAGCTGTTTTTT.

The chain uses TRBV9 and TRBJ2-2, with a tentative D call TRBD2 (6 bases). Germline CDR1 SGDLS, CDR2 YYNGEE. V dropped 6 bases and J dropped 3 bases, with 12 bases sitting between them. There are 14 residues in the CDR3. The CDR3 nucleotides read TGTGCCAGCAACGGAGGGCAGTACACCGGGGAGCTGTTTTTT. Encoded protein: CASNGGQYTGELFF.

The rearrangement uses TRBV5-1 and TRBJ2-1; TRBD1 is a possible D gene (5 bases). Trimming left V 0 bases short and J 6 bases short, with 7 bases between. The CDR3 is made up of 13 amino acids. Germline-derived CDR1 and CDR2 are SGHRS and YFSETQ. The chain's CDR3 is CASSLGDSNEQFF. CDR3 nucleotides: TGCGCCAGCAGCTTGGGAGACAGCAATGAGCAGTTCTTC.

The chain couples TRBV14 to TRBJ2-5; D uncertain. Germline-derived CDR1 and CDR2 are SGHDN and FVKESK. V was clipped by 4 bases and J by 5 bases, with 14 bases between them. The CDR3 is made up of 14 amino acids. The CDR3 bases are TGTGCCAGCAGCCCACGCGAAGCTGGGGAGACCCAGTACTTC. This encodes CASSPREAGETQYF.

The chain links TRBV27 to TRBJ2-7; D remains ambiguous. This CDR3 has 13 amino acids. The germline V and J ends were trimmed by 6 bases and 2 bases, with 11 bases remaining between them. The V gene's germline CDR1 is MNHEY and CDR2 SMNVEV (reference sequence). CDR3 sequence (DNA): TGTGCCAGCAGCCCTGGACCAACCTACGAGCAGTACTTC. Translation: CASSPGPTYEQYF.

The chain recombines TRBV27 with TRBJ2-1, with TRBD1 matching over 7 bases. The V and J ends lost 5 bases and 5 bases, in that order; junction bases with no gene match: 9. The CDR3 runs 15 residues. CDR1 MNHEY and CDR2 SMNVEV come from the germline V gene (reference sequence). The CDR3 nucleotides read TGTGCCAGCAGTATCTTCGGACAGGTCCACAATGAGCAGTTCTTC. It yields the protein CASSIFGQVHNEQFF.

The gene calls are TRBV19 and TRBJ1-5; D not resolved. Germline V gene sequence: CDR1 LNHDA, CDR2 SQIVND (reference sequence). The length of the CDR3 is 13 residues. The ends were cut back, 2 bases at V and 6 bases at J, with 8 bases in the middle. DNA for the CDR3: TGTGCCAGTAGTATATGGGAGGGTCAGCCCCAGCATTTT. Amino acids: CASSIWEGQPQHF.

Only a few counts were recorded for this clone. This sequence joins TRBV6-5 and TRBJ1-5; TRBD1 matches 9 bases. The V gene end was trimmed by 5 bases and the J gene end by 6 bases; junction bases not matched to a gene: 5. The CDR3 sequence is 14 residues long. Germline CDR1 is MNHEY and CDR2 is SVGAGI. The CDR3 sequence is CASSGDRVSQPQHF. Here the CDR3 DNA reads TGTGCCAGCAGTGGGGACAGGGTAAGTCAGCCCCAGCATTTT.

The V and J genes are TRBV11-2 and TRBJ2-6; D is tentatively TRBD1 or TRBD2 (5 bases each). V was shortened by 5 bases and J by 8 bases, with 22 bases between the two germline ends. The CDR3 length is 17 residues. Germline-derived CDR1 and CDR2 are SGHAT and FQNNGV. The CDR3 spells CASSKGTGTSFSNVLTF. The CDR3 region has the DNA TGTGCCAGCAGCAAAGGGACGGGCACCTCATTCTCCAACGTCCTGACTTTC.

The chain has TRBV2 and TRBJ2-3; D may be TRBD2 (7 bases). The CDR3 loop spans 14 amino acids. V was clipped by 8 bases and J by 5 bases, with 17 bases between them. The germline gives CDR1 SNHLY, CDR2 FYNNEI. In DNA, the CDR3 is TGTGCCAGCGGGGGGGGGCCGGAGGGAGATACGCAGTATTTT. This gives the protein CASGGGPEGDTQYF.

Details on this clone: A junction end diverges from the germline sequence, so it may reflect a read error. The rearrangement uses TRBV7-7 and TRBJ2-2, with 12 bases lining up with TRBD1. Germline V gene sequence: CDR1 SSHAT, CDR2 FNYEAQ (reference sequence). The CDR3 sequence is 18 residues long. CDR3 DNA: TGTGCTAGCAGCCACCGGGACAGGGGGCGATACGCGACCGGGGAGCTGTTTTTT. Protein product: CASSHRDRGRYATGELFF.

The gene calls are TRBV23-1 and TRBJ1-4; TRBD1 aligns across 9 bases. TRBV23-1 qualifies as an ORF whose function is uncertain. The CDR3 contains 19 residues. Trimming took 1 base from V and 0 from J; bases not matched to a gene: 9. CDR3: CASSQYRGQGSSTNEKLFF. CDR3 coding DNA: TGCGCCAGCAGTCAATATCGGGGACAGGGATCTTCAACTAATGAAAAACTGTTTTTT.

V is TRBV9 and J is TRBJ2-1; D is uncertain. Germline CDR1 is SGDLS and CDR2 is YYNGEE. The CDR3 spans 15 residues. Trimming cost V 0 bases and J 1 base, with 8 bases left between them. CDR3 nucleotides: TGTGCCAGCAGCGTAGACACGGGTTCCTACAATGAGCAGTTCTTC. This sequence encodes CASSVDTGSYNEQFF.

The gene calls are TRBV5-8 and TRBJ2-7; 12 bases are a match to TRBD2. V lost 3 bases, J lost 1 base, and 11 bases stayed unmatched. In germline, CDR1 is SGHTS, CDR2 YDEGEE. The CDR3 length is 18 residues. The CDR3 is CASSYVLAGGPISYEQYV. The CDR3 DNA sequence: TGTGCCAGCAGCTACGTTCTAGCGGGAGGGCCGATATCCTACGAGCAGTACGTC.

This clone appeared a few times. The chain links TRBV28 to TRBJ1-3; D unclear. This CDR3 has 13 amino acids. Germline V gives CDR1 MDHEN, CDR2 SYDVKM. V lost 1 base, J lost 4 bases, and 5 bases lay in between. The CDR3 loop is CASSLLQGNTIYF. In DNA form, the CDR3 reads TGTGCCAGCAGTTTATTACAGGGAAACACCATATATTTT.

The gene calls are TRBV30 and TRBJ2-5; possible D gene TRBD2, 5 bases. TRBJ2-7 matches the DNA end more closely, so the J call is doubtful. Germline V gene data show CDR1 as GTSNPN and CDR2 as SVGIG (reference sequence). The CDR3 extends over 13 amino acids. CDR3 nucleotides: TGTGCCTGGATCGGAGTGCGAGGGTACGAGCAGTACTTC. Amino acid sequence: CAWIGVRGYEQYF.

This clone was recorded a few times. This chain joins TRBV19 and TRBJ1-2; 7 nucleotides agree with TRBD1. This CDR3 comprises 14 residues. Germline V CDR1 and CDR2: LNHDA, SQIVND (reference sequence). With 2 bases clipped from V and 8 bases from J, the junction kept 8 bases outside the gene matches. The CDR3 reads CASSIWLGGDGYTF. Here the CDR3 DNA reads TGTGCCAGTAGTATATGGCTAGGGGGCGACGGCTACACCTTC.

This clone appeared once. The rearrangement uses TRBV5-8 and TRBJ2-7; D gene unclear. Trimming left V 0 bases short and J 2 bases short, with 12 bases between. CDR1 SGHTS and CDR2 YDEGEE come from the germline V gene. The CDR3 is 15 residues long. The CDR3 bases are TGTGCCAGCAGCTTGGCCACGGCGGTGGCCTACGAGCAGTACGTC. Its translation is CASSLATAVAYEQYV.